Following are 32 T cell receptor beta chains from one sample sequenced in a study of T cell changes during pregnancy in multiple sclerosis. Generated by immunoSEQ multiplex PCR, the TCRdb table keeps only in-frame clones and is missing some. This repertoire shows 70,000 to 100,000 clones, under 95% found once; its top ten account for about 1.5%. Sample: peripheral blood, taken in the first trimester of pregnancy. Receptors originate from a female donor with multiple sclerosis, enrolled in a pregnancy study.

This chain joins TRBV10-3 and TRBJ2-7, with a possible D match to TRBD2 (5 bases). This CDR3 contains 12 residues. Germline CDR1 ENHRY, CDR2 SYGVKD. Trimming left V 8 bases short and J 9 bases short, with 17 bases between. The CDR3 DNA follows: TGTGCCATCCTAAATCGGGCGGGCCGGCAGTACTTC. Residues: CAILNRAGRQYF.

Turning to this clone: This sample includes further DNA sequences coding for the same CDR3. V and J are TRBV4-2 and TRBJ2-7; 8 bases are a match to TRBD2. The CDR3 is made up of 15 amino acids. CDR1 and CDR2 (germline): LGHNA, YNFKEQ. The V gene end was trimmed by 0 bases and the J gene end by 0 bases; junction bases not matched to a gene: 1. In DNA, the CDR3 is TGTGCCAGCAGCCAAGAAAGCGGGAGCTCCTACGAGCAGTACTTC. Translated: CASSQESGSSYEQYF.

This clone was found a few times. The chain recombines TRBV4-2 with TRBJ1-5; unclear D gene. CDR1 and CDR2 from the germline V gene are LGHNA and YNFKEQ. This CDR3 region has 15 residues. The germline V and J ends were trimmed by 0 bases and 4 bases, with 10 bases remaining between them. CDR3 DNA sequence: TGTGCCAGCAGCCAAGACAGGAATGGGAATCAGCCCCAGCATTTT. It translates to CASSQDRNGNQPQHF.

The V gene is TRBV28, the J gene TRBJ2-7; D may be TRBD1 (6 bases). CDR1 MDHEN and CDR2 SYDVKM come from the germline V gene. V was shortened by 5 bases and J by 4 bases, with 27 bases between the two germline ends. The CDR3 is made up of 18 amino acids. The CDR3 loop reads CASSPPGHQGSTLYEQYF. CDR3 nucleotides: TGTGCCAGCAGTCCACCGGGACATCAGGGGTCCACACTTTACGAGCAGTACTTC.

The chain couples TRBV9 to TRBJ1-2; 9 bases match TRBD1. In germline, CDR1 is SGDLS, CDR2 YYNGEE. This CDR3 has 15 amino acids. Losses at the gene ends were 4 bases for V and 1 base for J; bases not matched to a gene: 5. CDR3 nucleotides: TGTGCCAGCAGCCCCCGGGACAGGGTTAACTATGGCTACACCTTC. Translation gives CASSPRDRVNYGYTF.

The J gene is TRBJ2-3, the V gene TRBV10-2, with 7 positions matching TRBD2. CDR1 is WSHSY, CDR2 SAAADI, per germline. CDR3 size: 14 residues. V lost 8 bases, J lost 2 bases, and 7 bases stayed unmatched. The CDR3 sequence: CASRSSGHTDTQYF. The CDR3 DNA reads TGCGCCAGCCGGTCTAGCGGACACACAGATACGCAGTATTTT.

V and J are TRBV5-1 and TRBJ2-1; possible D gene TRBD1, 5 bases. Germline V gene sequence: CDR1 SGHRS, CDR2 YFSETQ. There are 14 residues in the CDR3. Trimming pared 3 bases from V and 4 bases from J, leaving 11 bases between. The CDR3 loop reads CASSSGQSYNEQFF. In DNA, the CDR3 is TGCGCCAGCAGCTCTGGACAATCTTACAATGAGCAGTTCTTC.

This chain joins TRBV15 and TRBJ2-7, with 7 bases fitting TRBD2. CDR3 size: 17 residues. V gave up 0 bases and J gave up 0 bases; unmatched junction bases: 8. Germline CDR1 LNHNV, CDR2 YYDKDF (reference sequence). The CDR3 nucleotides are TGTGCCACCAGCAGAGATAGCCTTCGCGGGAGCTCCTACGAGCAGTACTTC. Its protein product is CATSRDSLRGSSYEQYF.

The chain couples TRBV19 to TRBJ1-4, with TRBD1 matching 10 bases. The CDR3 totals 17 residues. Trimming took 5 bases from V and 10 from J; bases not matched to a gene: 16. Looked up from germline, CDR1 is LNHDA and CDR2 is SQIVND (reference sequence). The CDR3 loop is CASSGTGQGHDGGKLFF. The CDR3 region has the DNA TGTGCCAGTAGTGGAACGGGACAGGGGCACGATGGGGGAAAACTGTTTTTT.

The chain carries TRBV28 and TRBJ2-2; the match to TRBD1 covers 8 bases. CDR3 length: 18 amino acids. The germline gives CDR1 MDHEN, CDR2 SYDVKM. V was pared by 3 bases and J by 6 bases, with 15 bases of the junction left unmatched. The CDR3 DNA follows: TGTGCCAGCAGTTTTCTAACCGGACAGGGCCCCAAAGCCGGGGAGCTGTTTTTT. Amino acid sequence: CASSFLTGQGPKAGELFF. Combining the CDR3 with reference TRBV28 and TRBJ2-2 gives the whole variable domain DVKVTQSSRYLVKRTGEKVFLECVQDMDHENMFWYRQDPGLGLRLIYFSYDVKMKEKGDIPEGYSVSREKKERFSLILESASTNQTSMYLCASSFLTGQGPKAGELFFGEGSRLTVL.

The V call is TRBV10-3, the J call TRBJ2-7; 10 bases agree with TRBD1. CDR1 ENHRY and CDR2 SYGVKD come from the germline V gene. This CDR3 is built from 15 residues. The ends lost 3 bases at V and 7 bases at J; junction bases unmatched: 9. The CDR3 nucleotides are TGTGCCATCAGTGATCAAGGACAGGGGGGCTTAGAGCAGTACTTC. Residues: CAISDQGQGGLEQYF.

This rearrangement joins TRBV5-4 to TRBJ2-5; a weak D match, TRBD2 (6 bases). CDR3 length: 13 amino acids. V shed 2 bases and J shed 5 bases, with 10 bases lying between them. Looked up from germline, CDR1 is SGHNT and CDR2 is YYREEE (reference sequence). CDR3 residues: CASSLLAGETQYF. CDR3 in DNA: TGTGCCAGCAGCTTACTAGCCGGGGAGACCCAGTACTTC.

The chain has TRBV9 and TRBJ1-4; TRBD1 matches 11 bases. The CDR3 runs to 16 residues. The V segment lost 0 bases and the J segment 8 bases; nucleotides outside the gene matches: 6. The germline gives CDR1 SGDLS, CDR2 YYNGEE. This CDR3 is CASSVGTGGWYEKLFF. The CDR3, as DNA: TGTGCCAGCAGCGTAGGGACAGGGGGCTGGTACGAAAAACTGTTTTTT.

The chain combines TRBV7-2 with TRBJ1-1, with 8 bases fitting TRBD1. V gave up 5 bases and J gave up 2 bases; unmatched junction bases: 16. Germline V gene sequence: CDR1 SGHTA, CDR2 FQGNSA. The CDR3 length is 18 residues. In DNA, the CDR3 is TGTGCCAGCAGCCTAACCGGACAGGGTGGAATTCTAAACACTGAAGCTTTCTTT. This gives the protein CASSLTGQGGILNTEAFF.

The rearrangement uses TRBV5-1 and TRBJ2-7; possible D gene TRBD1, 7 bases. V was clipped by 4 bases and J by 7 bases, with 21 bases between them. Germline lookup yields CDR1 SGHRS and CDR2 YFSETQ. The CDR3 covers 15 residues. This CDR3 is CASSLEGATSNEQYF. CDR3 nucleotides: TGCGCCAGCAGCCTGGAGGGGGCGACCTCAAATGAGCAGTACTTC.

The chain links TRBV2 to TRBJ2-3; 8 bases are a match to TRBD2. V dropped 0 bases and J dropped 5; count of bases not matched to a gene: 4. CDR3 length: 15 residues. Germline V gene lookup returns CDR1 SNHLY and CDR2 FYNNEI. CDR3 coding DNA: TGTGCCAGCAGTGAAGCCGGGAGGGCCGTAGATACGCAGTATTTT. Protein product: CASSEAGRAVDTQYF. Drawing the rest from reference TRBV2 and TRBJ2-3, the complete variable domain is EPEVTQTPSHQVTQMGQEVILRCVPISNHLYFYWYRQILGQKVEFLVSFYNNEISEKSEIFDDQFSVERPDGSNFTLKIRSTKLEDSAMYFCASSEAGRAVDTQYFGPGTRLTVL.

The V gene is TRBV18, the J gene TRBJ1-4; D is uncertain. This CDR3 is 15 amino acids long. The germline V gene has CDR1 KGHSH and CDR2 LQKENI. Trimming cost V 1 base and J 3 bases, with 9 bases left between them. The CDR3 DNA reads as TGTGCCAGCTCACCACAGGACTTTGCTAATGAAAAACTGTTTTTT. Amino acids: CASSPQDFANEKLFF.

The V call is TRBV6-1, the J call TRBJ2-2, with D perhaps TRBD1 (5 bases). Trimming removed 7 bases at V and 2 bases at J, with 11 bases between. The CDR3 spans 14 residues. The germline V gene encodes CDR1 MNHNS and CDR2 SASEGT. CDR3 sequence (DNA): TGTGCCAGCACAGGGCGGTTCAACACCGGGGAGCTGTTTTTT. It codes for CASTGRFNTGELFF.

This chain uses TRBV6-5 with TRBJ2-1; D perhaps matches TRBD1 (6 bases). The CDR3 is made up of 14 amino acids. CDR1 is MNHEY and CDR2 is SVGAGI in the germline V gene. With 2 bases removed from V and 9 bases from J, the gap between germline ends came to 14 bases. The DNA of the CDR3 is TGTGCCAGCAGTTACGACGAGGGCAGGGGTGAGCAGTTCTTC. Translating it yields CASSYDEGRGEQFF.

V gene TRBV7-9 combines with J gene TRBJ1-1; the D gene is possibly TRBD1 (6 bases). CDR3 size: 16 residues. The V and J ends lost 4 bases and 0 bases respectively, with 15 bases between them. Germline assignment: CDR1 SEHNR and CDR2 FQNEAQ (reference sequence). CDR3 DNA sequence: TGTGCCAGCAGCTCCCGGGACAACTACCTGAACACTGAAGCTTTCTTT. Translating gives CASSSRDNYLNTEAFF.

This clone appeared a single time. The genes are TRBV5-5 and TRBJ2-7; TRBD2 aligns across 12 bases. Trimming cost V 4 bases and J 0 bases; bases outside gene matches: 2. The CDR3 sequence is 15 residues long. The germline gives CDR1 SGHKS, CDR2 YYEKEE (reference sequence). As DNA, the CDR3 is TGTGCCAGCAGCCTGACTAGCGGGAGCTCCTACGAGCAGTACTTC. It codes for CASSLTSGSSYEQYF.

The genes are TRBV6-1 and TRBJ2-1, with a tentative D call TRBD2 (5 bases). The CDR3 covers 13 residues. The V gene's germline CDR1 is MNHNS and CDR2 SASEGT. Trimming removed 11 bases at V and 0 bases at J, with 11 bases between. CDR3 DNA: TGTGCCGGCGGACTTAGCTCCTACAATGAGCAGTTCTTC. It specifies CAGGLSSYNEQFF.

The rearrangement joins TRBV28 to TRBJ1-2, with D possibly matching TRBD1 (5 bases). V was trimmed by 3 bases and J by 7 bases, leaving 15 bases between them. Germline V gives CDR1 MDHEN, CDR2 SYDVKM. The CDR3 consists of 14 residues. CDR3 in DNA: TGTGCCAGCAGTTTTTTCGCAACCCAGGGTGGCTACACCTTC. This codes for CASSFFATQGGYTF.

CDR3 protein: CASSYTTGTSGAKETQYF. The CDR3 bases are TGCGCCAGCAGCTATACTACTGGGACTAGCGGAGCCAAAGAGACCCAGTACTTC. The rearrangement links TRBV5-1 to TRBJ2-5, with TRBD2 identical over 11 bases. J was trimmed by 3 bases and V by 3 bases; bases with no gene match: 13. CDR3 length equals 18 residues. CDR1 and CDR2 (germline): SGHRS, YFSETQ.

This chain joins TRBV19 and TRBJ1-2, with D maybe TRBD1 (6 bases). CDR3 length equals 14 residues. Germline CDR1 and CDR2: LNHDA and SQIVND (reference sequence). Trimming shortened V by 5 bases and J by 2 bases, and 12 bases separated the two germline ends. This CDR3 is CASSATGGNYGYTF. Written as DNA, the CDR3 is TGTGCCAGTAGTGCGACAGGTGGAAACTATGGCTACACCTTC.

Here the CDR3 DNA reads TGTGCCAGCAGCTTCACCGGGACAGGAGTTGGAAACACCATATATTTT. Encoded protein: CASSFTGTGVGNTIYF. The chain is built from TRBV7-8 and TRBJ1-3; 8 bases agree with TRBD1. Germline V CDR1 and CDR2: SGHVS, FQNEAQ. V shed 3 bases and J 3 bases; nucleotides not matched to a gene: 7. The CDR3 covers 16 residues.

V and J are TRBV2 and TRBJ2-2; 13 bases line up with TRBD2. CDR1 is SNHLY and CDR2 is FYNNEI in the germline V gene. The CDR3 runs 19 residues. Trimming at V came to 5 bases and at J to 0 bases, leaving 9 bases not matched to a gene. CDR3 amino acids: CASSLTGTSGVANTGELFF. CDR3 DNA: TGTGCCAGCAGTTTAACCGGGACTAGCGGGGTAGCGAACACCGGGGAGCTGTTTTTT.

In its sample, this clone was seen once. The chain joins TRBV27 to TRBJ2-1; 10 positions match TRBD1. V shed 6 bases and J 2 bases; nucleotides not matched to a gene: 4. Per germline, CDR1 MNHEY and CDR2 SMNVEV (reference sequence). The CDR3 consists of 15 residues. This CDR3 is CASRTGTGAYNEQFF. CDR3 DNA sequence: TGTGCCAGCAGGACAGGGACAGGGGCCTACAATGAGCAGTTCTTC.

This chain joins TRBV18 and TRBJ2-1; 10 bases align to TRBD1. Trimming at V came to 4 bases and at J to 4 bases, leaving 7 bases not matched to a gene. The CDR3 has 16 amino acids. The germline V gene encodes CDR1 KGHSH and CDR2 LQKENI. The CDR3 DNA reads as TGTGCCAGCTCACGTCTTGGGACAGGGGATTACAATGAGCAGTTCTTC. Residues: CASSRLGTGDYNEQFF.

This chain joins TRBV2 and TRBJ1-1; D gene ambiguous. V was shortened by 7 bases and J by 3 bases, with 12 bases between the two germline ends. This CDR3 comprises 13 residues. Germline loops: CDR1 SNHLY, CDR2 FYNNEI. The CDR3 reads CASNTAAYTEAFF. The CDR3 DNA reads as TGTGCCAGCAATACAGCAGCATACACTGAAGCTTTCTTT.

V usage is TRBV5-6 and J usage is TRBJ2-7; D perhaps matches TRBD2 (6 bases). Germline V lookup: CDR1 SGHDT, CDR2 YYEEEE. Trimming removed 2 bases at V and 1 base at J, with 16 bases between. The CDR3 is 16 amino acids. The CDR3 reads CASSFNRREKSYEQYF. Here the CDR3 DNA reads TGTGCCAGCAGCTTTAATCGGCGGGAAAAATCCTACGAGCAGTACTTC.

In its sample, this clone was seen a few times. The chain has TRBV7-9 and TRBJ1-1, with D perhaps TRBD1 (5 bases). Deletions cut 1 base from V and 6 bases from J, with 15 bases between. CDR3 length: 15 amino acids. Germline V gene lookup returns CDR1 SEHNR and CDR2 FQNEAQ (reference sequence). The CDR3 loop reads CASSLGNRGDPEAFF. The CDR3 nucleotides are TGTGCCAGCAGCTTAGGGAACCGGGGGGATCCTGAAGCTTTCTTT.